The TCR beta chain described here comes from a study of blood T cell repertoires in COVID-19. Across the whole study: The United States, Italy and Spain were the sources of the acute and convalescent COVID-19 samples. T cells, B-cell-depleted T cells, or PBMCs supplied cDNA or gDNA.

The assay was immunoSEQ multiplex PCR, and TCRdb's table has in-frame clones only and misses some. This table has under 250,000 clones, around nine tenths appearing once. This CDR3 is 15 amino acids long. Trimming cost V 3 bases and J 1 base, with 12 bases left between them. CDR1 and CDR2 from the germline V gene are KGHSH and LQKENI. Input material: peripheral blood. The clonotype was recovered from a man of 80 years or more with acute or convalescent COVID-19. This chain uses TRBV18 with TRBJ1-1; D unclear. In DNA, the CDR3 is TGTGCCAGCTCACCCCTACCACGTCGGAACACTGAAGCTTTCTTT. This encodes CASSPLPRRNTEAFF.